Described below is a single TCR beta chain sequence and its context. These data are taken from a study of blood T cell repertoires in COVID-19. Repertoires were generated with immunoSEQ multiplex PCR, while TCRdb's copy carries only in-frame clones and drops some. In the table there are 24,000 or so clones, over 75% of which are singletons. CDR1 is SGHTA, CDR2 FQGNSA, per germline. This CDR3 is built from 17 residues. V was clipped by 5 bases and J by 0 bases, with 19 bases between them. The sequence came from a woman of 80 years or more with acute or convalescent COVID-19. The sequencing sample was made of peripheral blood. This rearrangement joins TRBV7-2 to TRBJ1-1, with no clear D. Here the CDR3 reads CASSPSGGSALNTEAFF. The CDR3, as DNA: TGTGCCAGCAGCCCCTCTGGAGGCTCAGCCCTGAACACTGAAGCTTTCTTT.